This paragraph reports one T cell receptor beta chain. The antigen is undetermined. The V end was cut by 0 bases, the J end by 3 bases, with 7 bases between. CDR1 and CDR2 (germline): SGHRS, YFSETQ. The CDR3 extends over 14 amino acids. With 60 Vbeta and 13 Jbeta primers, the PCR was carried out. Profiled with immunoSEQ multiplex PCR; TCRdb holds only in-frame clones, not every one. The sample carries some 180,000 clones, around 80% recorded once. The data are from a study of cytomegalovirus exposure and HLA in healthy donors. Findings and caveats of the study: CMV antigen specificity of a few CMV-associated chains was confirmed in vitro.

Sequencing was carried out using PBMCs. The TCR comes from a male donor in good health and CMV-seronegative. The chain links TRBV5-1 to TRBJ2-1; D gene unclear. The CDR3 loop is CASSLAHNYNEQFF. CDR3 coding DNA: TGCGCCAGCAGCTTGGCTCACAACTACAATGAGCAGTTCTTC.